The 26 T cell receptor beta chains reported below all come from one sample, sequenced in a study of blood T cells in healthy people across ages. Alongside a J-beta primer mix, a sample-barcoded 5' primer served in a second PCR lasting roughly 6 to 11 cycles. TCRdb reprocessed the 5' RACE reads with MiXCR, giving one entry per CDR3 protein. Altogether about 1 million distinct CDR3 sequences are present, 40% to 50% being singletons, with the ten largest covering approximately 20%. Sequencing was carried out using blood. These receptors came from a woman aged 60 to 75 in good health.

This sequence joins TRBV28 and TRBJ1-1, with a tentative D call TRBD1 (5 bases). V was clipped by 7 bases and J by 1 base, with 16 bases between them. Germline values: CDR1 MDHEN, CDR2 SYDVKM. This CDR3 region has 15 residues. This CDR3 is CASNERGQGNTEAFF. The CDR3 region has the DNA TGTGCCAGCAACGAAAGAGGCCAGGGGAACACTGAAGCTTTCTTT.

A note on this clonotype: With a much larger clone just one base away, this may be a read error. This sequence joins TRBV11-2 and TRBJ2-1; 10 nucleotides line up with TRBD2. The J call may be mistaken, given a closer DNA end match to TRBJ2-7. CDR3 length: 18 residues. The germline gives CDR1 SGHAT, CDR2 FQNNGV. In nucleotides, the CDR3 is TGTGCCAGCAGCTTCACCCGTTCGGGACTAGCGACCTACAATGAGCAGTACTTC. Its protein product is CASSFTRSGLATYNEQYF.

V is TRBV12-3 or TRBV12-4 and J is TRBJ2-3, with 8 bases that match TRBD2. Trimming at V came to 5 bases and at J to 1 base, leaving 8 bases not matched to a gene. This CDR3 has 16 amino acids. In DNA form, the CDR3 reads TGTGCCAGCAGTCGAAACAGCGGGAGTGGCACAGATACGCAGTATTTT. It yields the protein CASSRNSGSGTDTQYF.

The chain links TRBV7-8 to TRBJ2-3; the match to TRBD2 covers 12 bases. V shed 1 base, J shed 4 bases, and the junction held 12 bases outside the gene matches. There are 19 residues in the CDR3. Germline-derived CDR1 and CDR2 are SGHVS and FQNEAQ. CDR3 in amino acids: CASSLVGTSGYSGADTQYF. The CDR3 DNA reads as TGTGCCAGCAGCTTAGTTGGGACTAGCGGGTACTCAGGGGCAGATACGCAGTATTTT.

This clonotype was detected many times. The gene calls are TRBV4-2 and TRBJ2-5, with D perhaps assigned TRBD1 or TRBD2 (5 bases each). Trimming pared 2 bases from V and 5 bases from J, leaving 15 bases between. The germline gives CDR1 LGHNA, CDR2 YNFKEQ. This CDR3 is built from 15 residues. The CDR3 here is CASSQTGTREETQYF. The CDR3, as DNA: TGTGCCAGCAGCCAAACCGGGACCCGCGAGGAGACCCAGTACTTC.

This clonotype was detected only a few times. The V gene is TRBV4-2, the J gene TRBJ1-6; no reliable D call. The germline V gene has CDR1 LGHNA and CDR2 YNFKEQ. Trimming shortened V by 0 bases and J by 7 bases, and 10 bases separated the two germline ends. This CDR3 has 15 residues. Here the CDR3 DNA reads TGTGCCAGCAGCCAAGATTATGGCAGGAATTCACCCCTCCACTTT. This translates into CASSQDYGRNSPLHF.

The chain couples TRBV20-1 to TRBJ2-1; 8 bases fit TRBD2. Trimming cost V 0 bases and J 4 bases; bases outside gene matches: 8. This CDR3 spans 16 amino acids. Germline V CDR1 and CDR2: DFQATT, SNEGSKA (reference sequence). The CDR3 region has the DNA TGCAGTGCTAGAGACCGGAGCGGGAGCGGGTACAATGAGCAGTTCTTC. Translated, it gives CSARDRSGSGYNEQFF.

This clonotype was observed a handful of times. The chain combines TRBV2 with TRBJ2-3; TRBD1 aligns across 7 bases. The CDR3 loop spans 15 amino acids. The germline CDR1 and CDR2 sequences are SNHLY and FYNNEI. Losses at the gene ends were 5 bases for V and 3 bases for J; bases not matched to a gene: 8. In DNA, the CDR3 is TGTGCCAGCAGTAAGGGACAGACCTTAACAGATACGCAGTATTTT. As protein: CASSKGQTLTDTQYF.

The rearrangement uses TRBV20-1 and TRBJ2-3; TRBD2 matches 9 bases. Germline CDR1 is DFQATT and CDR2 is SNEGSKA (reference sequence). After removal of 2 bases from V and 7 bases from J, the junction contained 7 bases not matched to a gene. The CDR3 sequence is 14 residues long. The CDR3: CSARPAGGRHTQYF. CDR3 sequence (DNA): TGCAGTGCTAGACCGGCGGGAGGGCGTCATACGCAGTATTTT.

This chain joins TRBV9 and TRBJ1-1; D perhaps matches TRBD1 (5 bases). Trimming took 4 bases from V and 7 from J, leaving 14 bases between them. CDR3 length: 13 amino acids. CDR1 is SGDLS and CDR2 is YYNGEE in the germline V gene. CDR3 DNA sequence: TGTGCCAGCAGCCCAGGGACGGAGGTTGAAGCTTTCTTT. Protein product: CASSPGTEVEAFF.

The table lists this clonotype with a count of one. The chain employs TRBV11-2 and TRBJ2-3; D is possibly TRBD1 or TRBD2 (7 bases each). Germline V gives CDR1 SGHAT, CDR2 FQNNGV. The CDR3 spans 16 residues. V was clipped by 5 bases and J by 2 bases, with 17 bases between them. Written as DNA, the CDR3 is TGTGCCAGCAGCCCCCTGGGAGGGGGCCTCACAGATACGCAGTATTTT. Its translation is CASSPLGGGLTDTQYF.

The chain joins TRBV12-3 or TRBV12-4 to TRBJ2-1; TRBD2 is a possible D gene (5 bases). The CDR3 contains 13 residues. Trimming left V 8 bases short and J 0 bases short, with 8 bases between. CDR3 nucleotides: TGTGCCAGCCATCGGGGCTCCTACAATGAGCAGTTCTTC. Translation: CASHRGSYNEQFF.

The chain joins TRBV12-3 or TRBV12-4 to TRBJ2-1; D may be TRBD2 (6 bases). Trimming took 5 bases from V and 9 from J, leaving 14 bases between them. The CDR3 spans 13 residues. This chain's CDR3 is CASSRGTAGEQFF. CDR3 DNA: TGTGCCAGCAGTCGCGGGACGGCCGGTGAGCAGTTCTTC.

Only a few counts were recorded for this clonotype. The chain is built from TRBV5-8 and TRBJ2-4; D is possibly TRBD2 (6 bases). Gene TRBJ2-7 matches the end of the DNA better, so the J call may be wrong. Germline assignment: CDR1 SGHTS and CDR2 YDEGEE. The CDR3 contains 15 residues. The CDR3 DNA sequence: TGTGCCAGCAGCTTGGTATGGGACTCCACCTACGAGCAGTACTTC. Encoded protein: CASSLVWDSTYEQYF.

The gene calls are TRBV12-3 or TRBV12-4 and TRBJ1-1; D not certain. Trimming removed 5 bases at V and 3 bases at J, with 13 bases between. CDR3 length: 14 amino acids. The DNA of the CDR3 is TGTGCCAGCAGTCGACCGGCGTCGGACACTGAAGCTTTCTTT. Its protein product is CASSRPASDTEAFF.

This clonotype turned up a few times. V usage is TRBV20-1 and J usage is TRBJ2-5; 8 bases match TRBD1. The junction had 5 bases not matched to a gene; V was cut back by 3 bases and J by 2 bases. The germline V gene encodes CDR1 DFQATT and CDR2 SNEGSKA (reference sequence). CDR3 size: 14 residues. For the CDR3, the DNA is TGCAGTGCTAGCGGGACAGGCCTACAAGAGACCCAGTACTTC. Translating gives CSASGTGLQETQYF.

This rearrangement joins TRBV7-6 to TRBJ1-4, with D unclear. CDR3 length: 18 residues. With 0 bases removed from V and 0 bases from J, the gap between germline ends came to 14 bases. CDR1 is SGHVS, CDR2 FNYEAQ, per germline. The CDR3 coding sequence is TGTGCCAGCAGCTTAGCGCAATCGGTCGCCCCAACTAATGAAAAACTGTTTTTT. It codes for CASSLAQSVAPTNEKLFF.

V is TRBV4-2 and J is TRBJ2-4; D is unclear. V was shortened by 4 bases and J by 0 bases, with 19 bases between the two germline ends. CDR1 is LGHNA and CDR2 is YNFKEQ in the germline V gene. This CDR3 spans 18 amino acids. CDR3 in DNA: TGTGCCAGCAGCCCCGCAGACGACATTTTACTAGCCAAAAACATTCAGTACTTC. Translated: CASSPADDILLAKNIQYF.

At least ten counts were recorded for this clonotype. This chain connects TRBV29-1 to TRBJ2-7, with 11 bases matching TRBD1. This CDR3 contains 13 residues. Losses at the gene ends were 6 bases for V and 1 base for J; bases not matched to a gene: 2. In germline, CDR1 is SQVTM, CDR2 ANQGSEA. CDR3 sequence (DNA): TGCAGCGTCGGGACAGGGGGTTCCTACGAGCAGTACTTC. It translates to CSVGTGGSYEQYF.

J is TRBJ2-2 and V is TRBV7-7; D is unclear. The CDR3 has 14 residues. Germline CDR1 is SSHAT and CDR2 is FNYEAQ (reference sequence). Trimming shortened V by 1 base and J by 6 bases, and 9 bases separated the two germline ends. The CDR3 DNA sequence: TGTGCCAGCAGCTTAGTAGAAACGGCCGGGGAGCTGTTTTTT. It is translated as CASSLVETAGELFF. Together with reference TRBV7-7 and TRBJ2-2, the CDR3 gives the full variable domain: GAGVSQSPRYKVTKRGQDVTLRCDPISSHATLYWYQQALGQGPEFLTYFNYEAQPDKSGLPSDRFSAERPEGSISTLTIQRTEQRDSAMYRCASSLVETAGELFFGEGSRLTVL.

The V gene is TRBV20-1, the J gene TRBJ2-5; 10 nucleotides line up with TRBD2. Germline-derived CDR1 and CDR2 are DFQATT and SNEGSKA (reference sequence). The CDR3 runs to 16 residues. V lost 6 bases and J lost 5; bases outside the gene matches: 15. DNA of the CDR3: TGCAGTGCCCTATCCCCTCTAGCGGGAGTAGGGGAGACCCAGTACTTC. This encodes CSALSPLAGVGETQYF.

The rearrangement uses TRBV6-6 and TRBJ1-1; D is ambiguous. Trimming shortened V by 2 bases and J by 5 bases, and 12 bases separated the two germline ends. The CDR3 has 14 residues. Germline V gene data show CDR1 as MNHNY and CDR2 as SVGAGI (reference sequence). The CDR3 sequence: CASSYQEGGTEAFF. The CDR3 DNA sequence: TGTGCCAGCAGTTACCAGGAGGGTGGTACTGAAGCTTTCTTT.

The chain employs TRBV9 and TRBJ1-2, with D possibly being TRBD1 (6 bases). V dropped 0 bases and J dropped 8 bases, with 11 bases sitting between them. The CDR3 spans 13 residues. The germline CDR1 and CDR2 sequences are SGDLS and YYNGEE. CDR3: CASSVATGKGYTF. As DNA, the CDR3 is TGTGCCAGCAGCGTAGCTACAGGGAAAGGCTACACCTTC.

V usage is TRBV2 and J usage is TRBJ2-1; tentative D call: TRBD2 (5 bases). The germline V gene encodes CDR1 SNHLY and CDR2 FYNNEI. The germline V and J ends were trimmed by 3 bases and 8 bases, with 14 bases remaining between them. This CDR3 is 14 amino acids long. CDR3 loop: CASSDSPGRDEQFF. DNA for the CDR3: TGTGCCAGCAGTGATTCCCCGGGAAGGGATGAGCAGTTCTTC.

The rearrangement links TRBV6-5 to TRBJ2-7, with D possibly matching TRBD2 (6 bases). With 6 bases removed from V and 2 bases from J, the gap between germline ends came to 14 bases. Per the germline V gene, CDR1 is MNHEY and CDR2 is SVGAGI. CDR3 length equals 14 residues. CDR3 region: CASSPGTWTYEQYF. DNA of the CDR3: TGTGCCAGCAGCCCCGGGACTTGGACCTACGAGCAGTACTTC.

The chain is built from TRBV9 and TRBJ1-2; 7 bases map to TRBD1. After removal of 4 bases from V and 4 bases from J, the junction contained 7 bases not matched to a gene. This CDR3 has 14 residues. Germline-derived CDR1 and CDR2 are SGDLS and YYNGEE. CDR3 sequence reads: CASSPQGQVYGYTF. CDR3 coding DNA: TGTGCCAGCAGCCCCCAAGGACAGGTCTATGGCTACACCTTC. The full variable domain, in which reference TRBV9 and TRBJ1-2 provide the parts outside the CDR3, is DSGVTQTPKHLITATGQRVTLRCSPRSGDLSVYWYQQSLDQGLQFLIQYYNGEERAKGNILERFSAQQFPDLHSELNLSSLELGDSALYFCASSPQGQVYGYTFGSGTRLTVV.